One sample yielded the 21 T cell receptor beta chains listed below, sequenced in a study of T-cell reconstitution after alpha-beta-depleted transplantation in children. Molecular barcoding with unique molecular identifiers was used for the TCRbeta library. A single record per CDR3 protein comes from TCRdb applying MiXCR to the PCR reads. The sample includes fewer than 550,000 distinct CDR3 sequences, roughly 10% of them seen just once. Material: PBMCs, mostly from graft donor cells, obtained 180 days after TCRalphabeta/CD19-depleted stem cell transplant. These TCRs come from a female patient between 2 and 15 years old who had a stem cell transplant for aplastic anemia, so the T cells may come from the graft donor.

V gene TRBV9 combines with J gene TRBJ1-5; D not resolved. Germline lookup yields CDR1 SGDLS and CDR2 YYNGEE. The V end was cut by 2 bases, the J end by 0 bases, with 3 bases between. The CDR3 length is 13 residues. Written as DNA, the CDR3 is TGTGCCAGCAGCGTCTATAGCAATCAGCCCCAGCATTTT. It specifies CASSVYSNQPQHF.

J is TRBJ1-2 and V is TRBV5-1, with a weak D call TRBD1 (6 bases). The CDR3 spans 13 residues. V lost 5 bases and J 7 bases, leaving 15 bases between the germline ends. Germline CDR1 reads SGHRS; CDR2 reads YFSETQ. The CDR3 here is CASRGSQGFGYTF. Written as DNA, the CDR3 is TGCGCCAGCAGGGGATCTCAGGGGTTTGGCTACACCTTC.

In its sample, this clonotype was seen a few times. The chain uses TRBV27 and TRBJ1-2; D unclear. Deletions cut 6 bases from V and 4 bases from J, with 12 bases between. From germline, CDR1 is MNHEY and CDR2 SMNVEV (reference sequence). The CDR3 runs to 13 residues. DNA of the CDR3: TGTGCCAGCAGCCCCCGACTCGGCTATGGCTACACCTTC. The encoded protein is CASSPRLGYGYTF.

The rearrangement links TRBV5-1 to TRBJ2-1; D is uncertain. Germline-derived CDR1 and CDR2 are SGHRS and YFSETQ. The CDR3 covers 15 residues. V was clipped by 1 base and J by 8 bases, with 16 bases between them. The CDR3 coding sequence is TGCGCCAGCAGCTTGCGGCACCAAACGTTGGATGAGCAGTTCTTC. Residues: CASSLRHQTLDEQFF.

The rearrangement links TRBV7-2 to TRBJ1-5; D unclear. Trimming cost V 0 bases and J 3 bases, with 9 bases left between them. The CDR3 extends over 15 amino acids. Germline V gives CDR1 SGHTA, CDR2 FQGNSA. The CDR3 region has the DNA TGTGCCAGCAGCTTAGCCTACAGTACCAATCAGCCCCAGCATTTT. As protein: CASSLAYSTNQPQHF.

This clonotype was counted between two and nine times. J is TRBJ2-3 and V is TRBV4-3; the D is unclear. There are 16 residues in the CDR3. The V end was cut by 0 bases, the J end by 1 base, with 11 bases between. CDR1 LGHNA and CDR2 YSLEER come from the germline V gene. The DNA for the CDR3 is TGCGCCAGCAGCCAAGATAAGGCCCCCCGCACAGATACGCAGTATTTT. As protein: CASSQDKAPRTDTQYF.

The chain is built from TRBV4-2 and TRBJ2-7; 10 nucleotides agree with TRBD1. The CDR3 has 18 amino acids. V dropped 1 base and J dropped 1; count of bases not matched to a gene: 10. In germline, CDR1 is LGHNA, CDR2 YNFKEQ. CDR3 loop: CASSQGFRGQGDSYEQYF. The CDR3 DNA is TGTGCCAGCAGCCAAGGGTTCCGCGGACAGGGGGATTCCTACGAGCAGTACTTC.

The table lists this clonotype with a few counts. The chain uses TRBV6-1 and TRBJ2-1; D may correspond to TRBD1 or TRBD2 (5 bases each). The V and J ends lost 2 bases and 4 bases respectively, with 15 bases between them. The CDR3 loop spans 16 amino acids. Germline lookup yields CDR1 MNHNS and CDR2 SASEGT. The CDR3 reads CASSESFRRTYNEQFF. In DNA, the CDR3 is TGTGCCAGCAGTGAAAGTTTTCGGAGGACATACAATGAGCAGTTCTTC.

This clonotype was seen a handful of times. This chain uses TRBV7-9 with TRBJ1-2, with D perhaps TRBD1 (5 bases). Trimming cost V 5 bases and J 6 bases, with 16 bases left between them. The CDR3 covers 14 residues. Germline-derived CDR1 and CDR2 are SEHNR and FQNEAQ (reference sequence). CDR3 bases: TGTGCCAGCAGCCCCCGGGGGGTTGGCGATGGCTACACCTTC. Translation: CASSPRGVGDGYTF. The variable domain in full, completed from reference TRBV7-9 and TRBJ1-2, reads DTGVSQNPRHKITKRGQNVTFRCDPISEHNRLYWYRQTLGQGPEFLTYFQNEAQLEKSRLLSDRFSAERPKGSFSTLEIQRTEQGDSAMYLCASSPRGVGDGYTFGSGTRLTVV.

This clonotype was counted a few times. This sequence joins TRBV27 and TRBJ2-1; 12 bases are shared with TRBD2. After removal of 1 base from V and 8 bases from J, the junction contained 6 bases not matched to a gene. The CDR3 covers 16 residues. CDR1 and CDR2 from the germline V gene are MNHEY and SMNVEV (reference sequence). CDR3 amino acids: CASSLFRGLAGHEQFF. The CDR3 nucleotides are TGTGCCAGCAGTTTATTCAGGGGACTAGCGGGTCATGAGCAGTTCTTC.

This chain links TRBV30 with TRBJ2-1; 13 bases match TRBD2. The CDR3 spans 14 residues. The germline V gene has CDR1 GTSNPN and CDR2 SVGIG (reference sequence). The trim removed 3 bases at V and 8 bases at J, leaving 4 bases unmatched. This CDR3 reads CAWSWTSGSYEQFF. Here the CDR3 DNA reads TGTGCCTGGAGCTGGACTAGCGGGAGCTATGAGCAGTTCTTC.

The chain is built from TRBV29-1 and TRBJ2-7, with TRBD1 matching over 9 bases. The CDR3 length is 14 residues. V lost 7 bases to trimming and J lost 1 base; unmatched junction nucleotides: 8. Germline lookup yields CDR1 SQVTM and CDR2 ANQGSEA. The CDR3 sequence: CSGLSDRGSYEQYF. The CDR3 DNA sequence: TGCAGCGGACTGTCGGACAGGGGTTCCTACGAGCAGTACTTC.

Comment on this clonotype: Given a much more abundant clone one base away, this may be a read error. This sequence joins TRBV9 and TRBJ2-4; 7 bases are shared with TRBD1. CDR1 and CDR2 (germline): SGDLS, YYNGEE. The CDR3 length is 14 residues. Germline trimming cut 3 bases from V and 7 bases from J; bases unmatched to any gene: 7. CDR3 sequence: CASSDETGYNIQYF. CDR3 nucleotide sequence: TGTGCCAGCAGCGATGAGACAGGGTATAACATTCAGTACTTC.

This chain's CDR3 is CASMAYETNTGELFF. Here the CDR3 DNA reads TGTGCCAGCATGGCGTATGAAACGAACACCGGGGAGCTGTTTTTT. This sequence joins TRBV6-2 or TRBV6-3 and TRBJ2-2; D is ambiguous. V was shortened by 7 bases and J by 0 bases, with 12 bases between the two germline ends. Looked up from germline, CDR1 is MNHEY and CDR2 is SVGEGT. This CDR3 has 15 amino acids.

This clonotype was counted a few times. The chain couples TRBV6-2 or TRBV6-3 to TRBJ2-3; D possibly corresponds to TRBD2 (5 bases). The length of the CDR3 is 13 residues. Germline-derived CDR1 and CDR2 are MNHEY and SVGEGT. Trimming cost V 5 bases and J 4 bases, with 10 bases left between them. The CDR3, as DNA: TGTGCCAGCAGTCCTACTAGACCAGATACGCAGTATTTT. Translated: CASSPTRPDTQYF.

The sample holds a few counts of this clonotype. The chain combines TRBV29-1 with TRBJ1-1; possibly TRBD1 for D (5 bases). The CDR3 totals 13 residues. Deletions cut 5 bases from V and 10 bases from J, with 20 bases between. CDR1 is SQVTM and CDR2 is ANQGSEA in the germline V gene. The CDR3 DNA sequence: TGCAGCGTTTGGACTGCAGGGTTTTCAGGAGCTTTCTTT. Protein: CSVWTAGFSGAFF. Full variable domain (rest looked up from reference TRBV29-1 and TRBJ1-1): SAVISQKPSRDICQRGTSLTIQCQVDSQVTMMFWYRQQPGQSLTLIATANQGSEATYESGFVIDKFPISRPNLTFSTLTVSNMSPEDSSIYLCSVWTAGFSGAFFGQGTRLTVV.

This clonotype has just a few counts. In nucleotides, the CDR3 is TGTGCCAGCAGCCGACTGGGACAGGCAAATGAGCAGTTCTTC. Translated, it gives CASSRLGQANEQFF. The chain carries TRBV7-3 and TRBJ2-1; 8 bases map to TRBD1. The germline V gene encodes CDR1 SGHTA and CDR2 FQGTGA. This CDR3 comprises 14 residues. The junction had 7 bases not matched to a gene; V was cut back by 5 bases and J by 7 bases.

The rearrangement links TRBV7-9 to TRBJ2-1; D is unresolved. This CDR3 contains 14 residues. Germline-derived CDR1 and CDR2 are SEHNR and FQNEAQ (reference sequence). Trimming took 0 bases from V and 4 from J, leaving 7 bases between them. In DNA, the CDR3 is TGTGCCAGCAGCTTAGCTCTACTTTACAATGAGCAGTTCTTC. Translated, it gives CASSLALLYNEQFF.

In this sample, this clonotype turned up a few times. The chain recombines TRBV12-3 or TRBV12-4 with TRBJ2-7; the match to TRBD2 covers 7 bases. This CDR3 is 14 amino acids long. J lost 5 bases, V lost 6 bases, and 10 bases had no gene match. CDR3 loop: CASSQRLAAHEQYF. CDR3 nucleotide sequence: TGTGCCAGCAGCCAAAGACTAGCTGCCCACGAGCAGTACTTC.

As DNA, the CDR3 is TGTGCTAGTGGTTTCATGGCTAGCGGGAGGGATGAGCAGTTCTTC. Its translation: CASGFMASGRDEQFF. The chain is built from TRBV12-5 and TRBJ2-1, with 12 nucleotides matching TRBD2. The V and J ends lost 3 bases and 8 bases, in that order; junction bases with no gene match: 5. The CDR3 sequence is 15 residues long. CDR1 is LGHNT, CDR2 FRNRAP, per germline.

Comment on this clonotype: The junction shows a germline mismatch at one end, possibly a read error. The rearrangement uses TRBV5-6 and TRBJ2-3, with 10 bases lining up with TRBD1. The CDR3 contains 15 residues. The germline V gene encodes CDR1 SGHDT and CDR2 YYEEEE. CDR3 in DNA: TGTGCCAGCAGCTGGAAGGGGACAGGGGTAGATACGCAGTGTTTT. The encoded protein is CASSWKGTGVDTQCF. Using reference TRBV5-6 and TRBJ2-3 for the parts outside the CDR3, the full variable domain is DAGVTQSPTHLIKTRGQQVTLRCSPKSGHDTVSWYQQALGQGPQFIFQYYEEEERQRGNFPDRFSGHQFPNYSSELNVNALLLGDSALYLCASSWKGTGVDTQCFGPGTRLTVL.